These 19 T cell receptor beta chains were all obtained from the same sample, sequenced in a study of Tregs in tolerant kidney transplant recipients. Assay: immunoSEQ multiplex PCR; the TCRdb copy retains only in-frame clones and omits some. The top ten hold 1.5% to 2% of the sample, which has approximately 15,000 clones, about 82% seen once. This material consisted of Tregs from blood, taken before the transplant. The receptors were gathered from a human donor who received a combined kidney and bone marrow transplant.

V gene TRBV5-3 combines with J gene TRBJ1-1; no clear D. TRBV5-3 is flagged as an ORF with uncertain function. V lost 5 bases to trimming and J lost 5 bases, with 10 bases between them. The CDR3 runs to 12 residues. The CDR3, as DNA: TGTGCCAGAAGTTGGCTGAGGACTGAAGCTTTCTTT. Residues: CARSWLRTEAFF.

The genes are TRBV7-9 and TRBJ2-3, with D possibly matching TRBD2 (6 bases). The germline CDR1 and CDR2 sequences are SEHNR and FQNEAQ (reference sequence). The CDR3 is 14 residues long. Trimming took 0 bases from V and 5 from J, leaving 9 bases between them. Written as DNA, the CDR3 is TGTGCCAGCAGCTTAGCGATGGGGGGAGATACGCAGTATTTT. This encodes CASSLAMGGDTQYF.

This chain links TRBV29-1 with TRBJ1-2; weak D call: TRBD1 (6 bases). The V gene's germline CDR1 is SQVTM and CDR2 ANQGSEA. V was cut by 7 bases and J by 1 base, with 16 bases left in between. The CDR3 contains 14 residues. For the CDR3, the DNA is TGCAGCGGGGGAGGGGGGCAGGGTAACTATGGCTACACCTTC. Residues: CSGGGGQGNYGYTF. The complete variable domain, with remaining parts taken from reference TRBV29-1 and TRBJ1-2, reads SAVISQKPSRDICQRGTSLTIQCQVDSQVTMMFWYRQQPGQSLTLIATANQGSEATYESGFVIDKFPISRPNLTFSTLTVSNMSPEDSSIYLCSGGGGQGNYGYTFGSGTRLTVV.

The V and J genes are TRBV28 and TRBJ1-3; tentative D call: TRBD1 (5 bases). V was cut by 5 bases and J by 2 bases, with 16 bases left in between. CDR1 and CDR2 from the germline V gene are MDHEN and SYDVKM. The CDR3 sequence is 16 residues long. The CDR3 bases are TGTGCCAGCAGTCCTCCGGGCAGGGCCCCTGGAAACACCATATATTTT. Translated: CASSPPGRAPGNTIYF.

This clone occurred a few times. The chain has TRBV10-3 and TRBJ2-5; the match to TRBD1 covers 8 bases. This CDR3 region has 12 residues. V shed 4 bases, J shed 5 bases, and the junction held 0 bases outside the gene matches. Germline assignment: CDR1 ENHRY and CDR2 SYGVKD. The CDR3 nucleotides are TGTGCCATCAGTGGACAGGGGGAGACCCAGTACTTC. The encoded protein is CAISGQGETQYF.

The rearrangement uses TRBV5-4 and TRBJ2-5; 15 nucleotides line up with TRBD2. V lost 2 bases, J lost 5 bases, and 7 bases stayed unmatched. CDR1 is SGHNT, CDR2 YYREEE, per germline (reference sequence). The CDR3 runs to 17 residues. CDR3 loop: CASSLRTSGGAMETQYF. CDR3 DNA: TGTGCCAGCAGCTTACGGACTAGCGGGGGGGCCATGGAGACCCAGTACTTC.

In DNA, the CDR3 is TGTGCCAGCAGTCGCGGCAGGGGCGAGCAGTACTTC. This codes for CASSRGRGEQYF. The chain combines TRBV7-2 with TRBJ2-7; possibly TRBD1 for D (6 bases). The CDR3 has 12 amino acids. V was pared by 6 bases and J by 6 bases, with 12 bases between. Germline CDR1 SGHTA, CDR2 FQGNSA.

This clone occurred once. V is TRBV27 and J is TRBJ1-5; D unresolved. Looked up from germline, CDR1 is MNHEY and CDR2 is SMNVEV (reference sequence). V shed 5 bases and J shed 5 bases, with 16 bases lying between them. The CDR3 has 15 amino acids. In DNA form, the CDR3 reads TGTGCCAGCAGTCCCACCTGGGGAGGATATCAGCCCCAGCATTTT. Its protein product is CASSPTWGGYQPQHF.

The count of this clone is one. The chain combines TRBV9 with TRBJ1-5, with D unclear. Germline V gene sequence: CDR1 SGDLS, CDR2 YYNGEE. This CDR3 contains 15 residues. Between the trimmed V and J ends, which lost 2 bases and 0 bases, there was a span of 9 bases. In DNA, the CDR3 is TGTGCCAGCAGCGTTGGAGCTTATAGCAATCAGCCCCAGCATTTT. Residues: CASSVGAYSNQPQHF.

The chain recombines TRBV5-1 with TRBJ2-4; D is perhaps TRBD1 (6 bases). This CDR3 comprises 16 residues. CDR1 SGHRS and CDR2 YFSETQ come from the germline V gene. Trimming pared 4 bases from V and 0 bases from J, leaving 14 bases between. In DNA, the CDR3 is TGCGCCAGCAGCCCGGTGGGACACCTAGCCAAAAACATTCAGTACTTC. Its translation: CASSPVGHLAKNIQYF.

This clone turned up a few times. The rearrangement uses TRBV7-9 and TRBJ1-2, with 7 positions matching TRBD1. V dropped 5 bases and J dropped 4; count of bases not matched to a gene: 16. Germline values: CDR1 SEHNR, CDR2 FQNEAQ (reference sequence). The CDR3 sequence is 17 residues long. CDR3 DNA sequence: TGTGCCAGCAGCCCGCCGGGACAGACCCCCAATCTCTATGGCTACACCTTC. This translates into CASSPPGQTPNLYGYTF.

This clone was observed a few times. CDR3 sequence: CASSYIVTRSSYEQYF. CDR3 nucleotide sequence: TGTGCCAGTAGTTATATAGTCACACGGAGCTCCTACGAGCAGTACTTC. The V and J genes are TRBV19 and TRBJ2-7; D gene unclear. CDR3 size: 16 residues. Germline CDR1 and CDR2: LNHDA and SQIVND (reference sequence). The V gene lost 5 bases and the J gene lost 0 bases, with 17 bases spanning the gap.

This chain connects TRBV29-1 to TRBJ2-1; possibly TRBD2 for D (7 bases). The CDR3 is 14 amino acids. Germline values: CDR1 SQVTM, CDR2 ANQGSEA. The germline V and J ends were trimmed by 5 bases and 4 bases, with 15 bases remaining between them. The DNA for the CDR3 is TGCAGCGTTCGGGGCGGGGGACATTACAATGAGCAGTTCTTC. Protein sequence: CSVRGGGHYNEQFF.

The rearrangement joins TRBV6-1 to TRBJ2-6; 7 bases fit TRBD2. The CDR3 has 16 amino acids. Trimming removed 2 bases from V and 2 bases from J; junction bases left unmatched: 3. Germline V CDR1 and CDR2: MNHNS, SASEGT. CDR3 coding DNA: TGTGCCAGCAGTGAAAGGCGGGAGACTGGGGCCAACGTCCTGACTTTC. Amino acid sequence: CASSERRETGANVLTF.

The chain couples TRBV7-2 to TRBJ2-7; TRBD1 is a possible D gene (5 bases). The V gene's germline CDR1 is SGHTA and CDR2 FQGNSA. The V end was cut by 1 base, the J end by 4 bases, with 14 bases between. This CDR3 is built from 15 residues. CDR3 nucleotide sequence: TGTGCCAGCAGCTTAGGGCAACAGGTAAAATACGAGCAGTACTTC. It yields the protein CASSLGQQVKYEQYF.

This chain connects TRBV5-6 to TRBJ2-1; a possible D gene is TRBD2 (6 bases). Germline-derived CDR1 and CDR2 are SGHDT and YYEEEE. This CDR3 contains 16 residues. Trimming shortened V by 3 bases and J by 15 bases, and 28 bases separated the two germline ends. As DNA, the CDR3 is TGTGCCAGCAGCTCACCCCGGTCCCTAGCGAGACGACATCCGTTCTTC. It codes for CASSSPRSLARRHPFF.

V gene TRBV5-1 combines with J gene TRBJ2-7; D is undetermined. The V end was cut by 4 bases, the J end by 0 bases, with 11 bases between. CDR1 and CDR2 from the germline V gene are SGHRS and YFSETQ. This CDR3 contains 14 residues. DNA of the CDR3: TGCGCCAGCAGCGCGAAGTTTTCCTCCTACGAGCAGTACTTC. Protein: CASSAKFSSYEQYF.

Only a few counts were recorded for this clone. The chain has TRBV7-8 and TRBJ2-7; weak D call: TRBD1 (5 bases). The CDR3 covers 14 residues. Germline assignment: CDR1 SGHVS and CDR2 FQNEAQ. With 5 bases removed from V and 3 bases from J, the gap between germline ends came to 14 bases. The CDR3 sequence: CASSHWVQGYEQYF. The CDR3 nucleotides read TGTGCCAGCAGCCATTGGGTGCAGGGCTACGAGCAGTACTTC.

The rearrangement joins TRBV7-4 to TRBJ2-7; no definite D call. The CDR3 consists of 12 residues. The V gene lost 3 bases and the J gene lost 6 bases, with 9 bases spanning the gap. CDR1 is SGHVT and CDR2 is SQSDAQ in the germline V gene. CDR3 sequence: CASSFLESEQYF. The CDR3 DNA reads as TGTGCCAGCAGCTTTCTAGAGAGCGAGCAGTACTTC.